The TCR beta chain described here comes from a study of vaccination and CD4 T cells after COVID-19. Study as a whole: A median of approximately 75 days (range 14 to 241) separated dose two from the taking of post-vaccine samples. Overlapping SARS-CoV-2, HCoV-NL63, HCoV-OC43 and HCoV-229E spike peptides stimulated the cells.

The assay that was used to sequence DNA from cultured CD4+ T cells was the Oncomine TCR Beta short-read assay. DNA came from CD4+ T cells after culture. TCRdb redid the calling of the PCR reads with MiXCR, one entry per CDR3 protein. In the table there are approximately 9,000 distinct CDR3 sequences, around three fifths of which are singletons. This clonotype is large (0.1 to 1%) within its sample. What it binds is unknown. Described treatment: roughly 11-day PBMC culture with coronavirus spike peptide pools or control peptides (ViraFEST assay). Days 3 and 7 saw half the medium swapped for fresh IL-2 medium. This CDR3 region has 14 residues. V was pared by 1 base and J by 2 bases, with 7 bases between. Germline values: CDR1 LGHNA, CDR2 YNFKEQ.

The gene calls are TRBV4-2 and TRBJ2-3; D not certain. The receptor comes from a human donor who had recovered from COVID-19. The specimen was CD4+ T cells from blood, cultured in vitro. CDR3 residues: CASSQGLITDTQYF. The CDR3, as DNA: TGTGCCAGCAGCCAAGGACTGATCACAGATACGCAGTATTTT.